A selection of T cell receptor beta chains follows, all from one sample in a study of molecular identifiers for immune sequencing clone quantification. TCRdb independently ran MiXCR on the PCR reads; one entry per CDR3 protein. Of around 94,000 distinct CDR3 sequences listed, 30% to 45% are singletons. The sample was naive CD8+ T cells from blood, with Jurkat cell RNA spiked in. The source is a human donor in good health. Some libraries in this study had Jurkat cell RNA spiked in. Both conserved end residues are part of each CDR3. A D gene is named only where the DNA matches it firmly. Clone sizes are given selectively: once, few, many, or a class where the clone is expanded.

>NA|TRBJ1-1|TRBV6-5|NA
CASSGFTEAFF
TGTGCCAGCAGTGGGTTCACTGAAGCTTTCTTT
>TRBD2|TRBJ2-3|TRBV28|few
CASKEREQADTQYF
TGTGCCAGCAAGGAGCGGGAGCAGGCAGATACGCAGTATTTT
>NA|TRBJ1-3|TRBV11-2|few
CASRPWTTGNTIYF
TGTGCCAGCAGACCCTGGACAACTGGAAACACCATATATTTT
>NA|TRBJ2-3|TRBV9|NA
CASCQTGTDTQYF
TGTGCCAGCTGTCAGACCGGCACAGATACGCAGTATTTT
>NA|TRBJ2-1|TRBV7-3|NA
CASSLNVGGTHNEQFF
TGTGCCAGCAGCTTAAATGTCGGTGGGACTCACAATGAGCAGTTCTTC
>TRBD2|TRBJ2-7|TRBV2|NA
CASSDLAGVTHEQYF
TGTGCCAGCAGTGATTTAGCGGGAGTCACCCACGAGCAGTACTTC
>NA|TRBJ2-3|TRBV12-3/TRBV12-4|few
CASSFQEDTDTQYF
TGTGCCAGCAGTTTCCAGGAGGACACAGATACGCAGTATTTT
>NA|TRBJ2-7|TRBV28|NA
CASSPLWTAYEQYF
TGTGCCAGCAGTCCACTTTGGACTGCCTACGAGCAGTACTTC
>TRBD1|TRBJ1-2|TRBV7-3|few
CASSLGTGVNYGYTF
TGTGCCAGCAGCCTAGGGACAGGGGTTAACTATGGCTACACCTTC
>TRBD1|TRBJ1-5|TRBV2|few
CASTSTGEGNQPQHF
TGTGCCAGTACCTCGACAGGGGAAGGCAATCAGCCCCAGCATTTT
>NA|TRBJ2-7|TRBV7-9|NA
CASSHLAGSYEQYF
TGTGCCAGCAGCCATCTTGCGGGATCCTACGAGCAGTACTTC
>TRBD1|TRBJ1-5|TRBV20-1|NA
CSARADRANQPQHF
TGCAGTGCTAGAGCTGACAGGGCTAATCAGCCCCAGCATTTT
>TRBD2|TRBJ2-1|TRBV29-1|few
CSVEGRERGDYNEQFF
TGCAGCGTTGAGGGGAGGGAGCGGGGGGACTACAATGAGCAGTTCTTC
>TRBD2|TRBJ2-5|TRBV11-2|few
CASSPPGLAGRETQYF
TGTGCCAGCAGCCCGCCGGGACTAGCGGGAAGAGAGACCCAGTACTTC
>NA|TRBJ1-5|TRBV28|NA
CASRPQGYSNQPLHF
TGTGCCAGCAGGCCACAGGGCTATAGCAATCAGCCCCTGCATTTT
>NA|TRBJ2-3|TRBV20-1|NA
CSASKSHYTDTQYF
TGCAGTGCTAGCAAGAGCCATTACACAGATACGCAGTATTTT